This T cell receptor (beta chain) originates from a study of cytomegalovirus exposure and HLA in healthy donors. V was cut by 0 bases and J by 5 bases, with 10 bases left in between. Germline loops: CDR1 WNHNN, CDR2 SYGVQD (reference sequence). There are 14 residues in the CDR3. The primer mix had 60 Vbeta and 13 Jbeta primers. TCRdb keeps only in-frame clones here, not all; method: immunoSEQ multiplex PCR. The sample yields over 150,000 clones, 80% to 85% seen once. Sequencing was carried out using PBMCs. This clonotype originated in a woman aged 50 to 60 in good health and CMV-seropositive. The rearrangement uses TRBV10-1 and TRBJ2-5; a weak D match, TRBD2 (5 bases). CDR3 loop: CASSESLSGETQYF. CDR3 DNA: TGCGCCAGCAGTGAGTCATTATCGGGGGAGACCCAGTACTTC.